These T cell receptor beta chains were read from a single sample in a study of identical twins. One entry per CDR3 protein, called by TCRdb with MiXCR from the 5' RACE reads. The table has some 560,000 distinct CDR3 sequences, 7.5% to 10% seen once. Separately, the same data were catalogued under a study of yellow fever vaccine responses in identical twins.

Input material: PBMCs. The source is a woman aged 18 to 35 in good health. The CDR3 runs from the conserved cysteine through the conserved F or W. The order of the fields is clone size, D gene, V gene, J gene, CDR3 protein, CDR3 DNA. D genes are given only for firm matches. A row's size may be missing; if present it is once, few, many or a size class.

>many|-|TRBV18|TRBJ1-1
CASSPPSGALRPIF
TGTGCCAGCTCACCGCCTTCAGGGGCCCTACGCCCGATCTTT
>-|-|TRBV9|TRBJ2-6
CARSRSGANVLTF
TGTGCCAGAAGCCGATCTGGGGCCAACGTCCTGACTTTC
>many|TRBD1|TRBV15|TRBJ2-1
CATSRAGQGNEQFF
TGTGCCACCAGCAGAGCCGGACAGGGAAATGAGCAGTTCTTC
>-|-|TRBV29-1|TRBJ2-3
CSVTPGLGTDTQYF
TGCAGCGTTACCCCGGGCTTAGGGACAGATACGCAGTATTTT
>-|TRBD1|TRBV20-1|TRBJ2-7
CSAMTGVTEQYF
TGCAGTGCCATGACAGGGGTTACCGAGCAGTACTTC
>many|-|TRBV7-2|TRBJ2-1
CASSLMTAYNEQFF
TGTGCCAGCAGCCTAATGACAGCCTACAATGAGCAGTTCTTC
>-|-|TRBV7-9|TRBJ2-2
CASSHPEGGNTGELFF
TGTGCCAGCAGCCATCCCGAGGGGGGAAACACCGGGGAGCTGTTTTTT
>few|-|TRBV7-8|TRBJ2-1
CASSLGLPTYNEQFF
TGTGCCAGCAGCTTGGGACTGCCAACCTACAATGAGCAGTTCTTC
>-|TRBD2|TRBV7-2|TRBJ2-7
CASSLASGGTFYEQYF
TGTGCCAGCAGCTTAGCTAGCGGGGGAACTTTCTACGAGCAGTACTTC
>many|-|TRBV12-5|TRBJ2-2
CASRQATNTGELFF
TGTGCTAGTCGACAGGCCACGAACACCGGGGAGCTGTTTTTT
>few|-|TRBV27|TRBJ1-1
CASSPLWGVNTEAFF
TGTGCCAGCAGCCCCCTGTGGGGGGTGAACACTGAAGCTTTCTTT
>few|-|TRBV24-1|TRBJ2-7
CATSDSLYEQYF
TGTGCCACCAGTGATTCACTCTACGAGCAGTACTTC
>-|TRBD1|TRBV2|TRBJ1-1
CASSEGTGAKGVVFMNTEAFF
TGTGCCAGCAGTGAGGGGACAGGGGCAAAAGGGGTTGTGTTCATGAACACTGAAGCTTTCTTT
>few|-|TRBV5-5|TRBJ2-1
CASSLEMYGQGMRNEQFF
TGTGCCAGCAGCTTGGAAATGTATGGGCAGGGGATGCGGAATGAGCAGTTCTTC
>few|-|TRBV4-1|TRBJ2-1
CASSQEIYSYNEQFF
TGCGCCAGCAGCCAAGAGATTTACTCCTACAATGAGCAGTTCTTC